These T cell receptor beta chains were read from a single sample in a study of T cells in tumors after PD-1 blockade. Assay: immunoSEQ multiplex PCR; the TCRdb copy retains only in-frame clones and omits some. The sample lists some 60,000 clones; roughly 78% were seen once. Material: PBMCs, obtained before anti-PD-1 treatment. These receptors were obtained from a human donor with basal cell carcinoma. CDR3s include the opening cysteine and the closing phenylalanine or tryptophan. The D gene is left open where the match is weak. Part of the rows lack a size; the others show once, few, many or a class for expanded clones.

V	D	size	J	DNA	CDR3
TRBV5-6	-	-	TRBJ2-5	TGTGCCAGCAGCTTGAGGACACAACAAGAGACCCAGTACTTC	CASSLRTQQETQYF
TRBV30	-	-	TRBJ1-3	TGTGCCTGGAGTTGGGGCTCTGGAAACACCATATATTTT	CAWSWGSGNTIYF
TRBV6-5	-	once	TRBJ1-3	TGTGCCAGCAGTTATCGGCTCGGAGGAAACACCATATATTTT	CASSYRLGGNTIYF
TRBV7-6	TRBD2	-	TRBJ2-1	TGTGCCAGCAGCCTCCTGGTGGGCGGGGGCTACAATGAGCAGTTCTTC	CASSLLVGGGYNEQFF
TRBV7-3	-	-	TRBJ1-6	TGTGCCAGCAGCTCCGGGAGTAATTCACCCCTCCACTTT	CASSSGSNSPLHF
TRBV4-1	-	-	TRBJ1-5	TGCGCCAGCAGCCAAGTGGGGACAAGTTCCAATCGGCCCCAGCATTTT	CASSQVGTSSNRPQHF
TRBV29-1	-	-	TRBJ1-2	TGCAGCGTTGCGACAGCCCTTAACTATGGCTACACCTTC	CSVATALNYGYTF
TRBV7-2	-	-	TRBJ1-4	TGTGCCAGCAGCTCGAGCGGGGGCGTATCGGAAAAACTGTTTTTT	CASSSSGGVSEKLFF
TRBV19	TRBD1	-	TRBJ2-7	TGTGCCAGTAGTACCGCCTGGACAGGGGGCTCCTACGAGCAGTACTTC	CASSTAWTGGSYEQYF
TRBV6-5	-	once	TRBJ1-1	TGTGCCAGCAGTTACGGGGAGGTGAACACTGAAGCTTTCTTT	CASSYGEVNTEAFF
TRBV5-1	-	-	TRBJ2-7	TGCGCCAGCAGCTTGGCTGGCGGCCTAGCCTACGAGCAGTACTTC	CASSLAGGLAYEQYF
TRBV2	TRBD1	-	TRBJ1-2	TGTGCCAGCAGTTACGGACAGGGGAATCTCTATGGCTACACCTTC	CASSYGQGNLYGYTF
TRBV6-6	TRBD2	-	TRBJ2-3	TGTGCCAGCGGTCGCCTAGCGGGGGGGGCAAGGGCAGATACGCAGTATTTT	CASGRLAGGARADTQYF
TRBV5-1	-	few	TRBJ2-2	TGCGCCAGCAGCTTGGTGGGGGTAGGCACCGGGGAGCTGTTTTTT	CASSLVGVGTGELFF
TRBV4-1	-	-	TRBJ2-3	TGCGCCAGCAGCCAAGATGGGGGGGCGGATACGCAGTATTTT	CASSQDGGADTQYF
TRBV5-5	-	-	TRBJ2-1	TGTGCCAGCAGCCTACTCGTAGGGAGCTCCTACAATGAGCAGTTCTTC	CASSLLVGSSYNEQFF
TRBV9	-	-	TRBJ2-7	TGTGCCAGCAGCGTAGACCCCAGTCCGGGCTACGAGCAGTACTTC	CASSVDPSPGYEQYF
TRBV5-4	TRBD1	-	TRBJ1-1	TGTGCCAGCAGCTTGCCGCGACAGGGCGTGAACACTGAAGCTTTCTTT	CASSLPRQGVNTEAFF
TRBV6-1	-	-	TRBJ1-6	TGTGCCAGCAGTGGTCCATTACAGGGATCGTATAATTCACCCCTCCACTTT	CASSGPLQGSYNSPLHF
TRBV6-5	TRBD1	-	TRBJ2-7	TGTGCCAGCAGCGGACAGGGGTCCGAGCAGTACTTC	CASSGQGSEQYF
TRBV19	-	few	TRBJ2-5	TGTGCCAGTAGTACCGGGAACCAAGAGACCCAGTACTTC	CASSTGNQETQYF
TRBV4-1	-	-	TRBJ1-5	TGCGCCAGCAGCGCGCGGACAGAGTCGGATCAGCCCCAGCATTTT	CASSARTESDQPQHF
TRBV23-1	-	-	TRBJ2-7	TGCGCCTACAAAAGACAGCCTAAGGGGTCCTACGAGCAGTACTTC	CAYKRQPKGSYEQYF
TRBV9	-	few	TRBJ2-3	TGTGCCAGCAGCGTAACGGGGTGGGCGCGGACAGATACGCAGTATTTT	CASSVTGWARTDTQYF
TRBV15	-	-	TRBJ1-2	TGTGCCACCAGCAGAGGTGGGGGGGCATTGGGGAGCTACACCTTC	CATSRGGGALGSYTF
TRBV12-3/TRBV12-4	-	once	TRBJ2-7	TGTGCCAGCAGCCCTGAGGGGGTAGGCGAGCAGTACTTC	CASSPEGVGEQYF